This is a list of T cell receptor beta chains from one sample in a study of T-cell memory formation after mild COVID-19. Using its own MiXCR run on the 5' RACE reads, TCRdb lists one record per CDR3 protein. The repertoire consists of about 600,000 distinct CDR3 sequences, with less than 25% occurring once and the leading ten covering under 8.5%. The sample was PBMCs or a T cell subset sorted from them (not recorded which). Every receptor here comes from an adult woman who had mild COVID-19 (a few samples of this study predate the infection). Cell type and time point are not known. CDR3s include the opening cysteine and the closing phenylalanine or tryptophan. A D gene is named only where the DNA matches it firmly. Expanded clones get a size class; other rows say once, few or many, or leave the size out.

CSAALSGRVYNEQFF	TGCAGTGCTGCCCTTAGCGGGAGGGTCTACAATGAGCAGTTCTTC	TRBD2	few	TRBJ2-1	TRBV20-1
CATSRPGAELYGYTF	TGTGCCACCAGCAGACCGGGGGCAGAGCTCTATGGCTACACCTTC	-	-	TRBJ1-2	TRBV15
CASSEITGTPCEQYF	TGTGCCAGCAGTGAAATAACCGGGACACCTTGCGAGCAGTACTTC	-	few	TRBJ2-7	TRBV12-3/TRBV12-4
CSARKAGGAGETQYF	TGCAGTGCTAGAAAGGCGGGAGGGGCCGGAGAGACCCAGTACTTC	TRBD2	-	TRBJ2-5	TRBV20-1
CASSFSVTVQETQYF	TGTGCCAGCAGCTTTTCGGTGACAGTACAAGAGACCCAGTACTTC	-	few	TRBJ2-5	TRBV7-9
CASSPGLASRQYF	TGTGCCAGCAGCCCGGGACTAGCGTCACGCCAGTACTTC	TRBD2	-	TRBJ2-5	TRBV7-8
CASSQDPTSGGAQGSYNEQFF	TGTGCCAGCAGCCAAGATCCTACTAGCGGGGGGGCCCAAGGTTCCTACAATGAGCAGTTCTTC	TRBD2	once	TRBJ2-1	TRBV4-2
CATSDLRQGGGELFF	TGTGCCACCAGTGATTTGCGACAAGGAGGCGGGGAGCTGTTTTTT	-	-	TRBJ2-2	TRBV24-1
CASSGGRGGDTEAFF	TGCGCCAGCAGCGGTGGTAGAGGGGGAGACACTGAAGCTTTCTTT	-	many	TRBJ1-1	TRBV5-1
CASSEKAGVSYNEQFF	TGTGCCAGCAGTGAAAAGGCGGGAGTTTCCTACAATGAGCAGTTCTTC	TRBD2	-	TRBJ2-1	TRBV2
CASSGRGRETQYF	TGTGCCAGTTCGGGGAGGGGCCGGGAGACCCAGTACTTC	TRBD2	-	TRBJ2-5	TRBV6-6
CASSQQGNEQFF	TGTGCCAGCAGTCAACAGGGTAATGAGCAGTTCTTC	-	-	TRBJ2-1	TRBV6-2/TRBV6-3
CASSDRGLGFLSNQPQHF	TGTGCCAGCAGTGACAGGGGGCTTGGTTTTCTTAGCAATCAGCCCCAGCATTTT	TRBD1	-	TRBJ1-5	TRBV2
CASSLSGGIYNEQFF	TGTGCCAGCAGCTTAAGCGGGGGGATCTACAATGAGCAGTTCTTC	TRBD2	few	TRBJ2-1	TRBV7-2
CASSQGVIRTDTQYF	TGCGCCAGCAGCCAAGGGGTTATTCGGACAGATACGCAGTATTTT	-	-	TRBJ2-3	TRBV4-3